This T cell receptor beta chain stems from a study of T cell repertoires in cytomegalovirus infection. Turning to the study itself: From public TCR beta signatures came an indication of both CMV infection and matching HLA type.

Germline V gives CDR1 MDHEN, CDR2 SYDVKM. With 8 bases removed from V and 10 bases from J, the gap between germline ends came to 12 bases. This CDR3 has 11 residues. Overall study findings and caveats: CMV-specific TCR beta clonotypes restricted by HLA-C dominated the ex vivo response. Cumulative public TCR beta family frequency identified CMV carriers with the relevant HLA.

This clonotype was detected only a few times. The antigen is unknown. TCRdb passed the reads through MiXCR, listing each CDR3 protein once. The sample holds some 300,000 distinct CDR3 sequences, approximately 14% seen once. This chain connects TRBV28 to TRBJ1-5; D is ambiguous. Sequenced input: PBMCs. The clonotype originates from a human donor in good health (CMV status not recorded). Some clones in this sample may be carry-over from other donors' samples. The CDR3 sequence is CASFRDLPQHF. The DNA for the CDR3 is TGTGCCAGCTTCCGCGACTTACCCCAGCATTTT.